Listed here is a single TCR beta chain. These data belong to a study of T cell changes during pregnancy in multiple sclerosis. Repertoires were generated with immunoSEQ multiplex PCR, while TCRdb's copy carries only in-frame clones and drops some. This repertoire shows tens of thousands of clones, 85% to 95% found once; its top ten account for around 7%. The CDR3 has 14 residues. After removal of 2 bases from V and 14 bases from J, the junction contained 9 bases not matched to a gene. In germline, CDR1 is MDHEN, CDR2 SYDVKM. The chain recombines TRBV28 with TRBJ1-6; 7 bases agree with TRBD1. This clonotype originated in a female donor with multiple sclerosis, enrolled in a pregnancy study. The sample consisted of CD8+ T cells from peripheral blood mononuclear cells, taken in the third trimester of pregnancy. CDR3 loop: CASSLRQGGRSLHF. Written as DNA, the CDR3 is TGTGCCAGCAGTTTACGGCAGGGGGGCAGATCCCTCCACTTT.